This is a list of T cell receptor beta chains from one sample in a study of patients and donors after allogeneic stem cell transplantation. TCRdb redid the calling of the RT-PCR reads with MiXCR, one entry per CDR3 protein. The sample has around 160,000 distinct CDR3 sequences; about 29% are singletons. The specimen was blood, either unsorted or a sorted T cell fraction (not recorded which). These receptors all come from a human donor who was either an allogeneic HSCT recipient or a stem cell or donor lymphocyte infusion donor (not recorded which). It is not recorded whose cells these are; they may come from a transplant donor. Both conserved end residues are trimmed from each CDR3. Not every row has a clone size; where given, it reads once, few, many or a size class.

>TRBJ2-7|TRBV10-3|11|-
AISGTGDYEQY
>TRBJ2-7|TRBV28|12|-
ASSETGPRYEQY
>TRBJ1-2|TRBV20-1|12|-
SANMGALWYGYT
>TRBJ2-1|TRBV29-1|16|-
SVPGWGASGRSYNEQF
>TRBJ2-2|TRBV5-1|11|-
ASSPDSAGELF
>TRBJ2-1|TRBV4-3|16|few
ASSHDLRTIPIGNEQF
>TRBJ2-7|TRBV12-3/TRBV12-4|10|-
ASSLWVNEQY
>TRBJ1-5|TRBV7-6|11|-
ASSYRDGQPQH
>TRBJ1-1|TRBV27|13|many
ASRPQGYGDTEAF
>TRBJ2-1|TRBV29-1|10|-
SVWRSYNEQF
>TRBJ1-2|TRBV29-1|14|-
SVEDRYTEFLGGYT
>TRBJ2-7|TRBV4-2|12|-
ASSPSGSRYEQY
>TRBJ1-5|TRBV7-2|15|few
ASSLGDGRENNQPQH
>TRBJ2-7|TRBV12-3/TRBV12-4|13|few
ASSLPGLAFHEQY
>TRBJ2-7|TRBV5-1|12|once
ASSFMVYKYEQY
>TRBJ1-1|TRBV4-1|11|-
ASSDGQGGIAF
>TRBJ2-1|TRBV7-2|13|-
ASRRTSGRGNEQF
>TRBJ1-1|TRBV5-1|12|-
ASSFGTGRTEAF
>TRBJ2-4|TRBV15|14|-
ATTGGLPLAKNIQY
>TRBJ2-4|TRBV20-1|12|few
SVRDYLAKNIQY
>TRBJ1-5|TRBV27|11|-
ASSLSVIQPQH
>TRBJ2-2|TRBV5-1|13|-
ASSLSGANTGELF
>TRBJ2-7|TRBV27|13|few
ASSRTSGRLYEQY
>TRBJ1-2|TRBV7-8|12|-
ASSVERVGYGYT
>TRBJ2-7|TRBV6-5|11|-
ASTGTSGYEQY
>TRBJ2-1|TRBV10-3|13|-
AIRGRWEADNEQF
>TRBJ1-6|TRBV6-4|13|-
ASSDTDSPYSPLH
>TRBJ2-1|TRBV28|14|-
ASSPYRGRRENEQF
>TRBJ2-1|TRBV19|11|-
ASTLKRGYEQF
>TRBJ2-5|TRBV28|10|few
ASSLSVGRPY
>TRBJ1-1|TRBV28|14|few
ASSYFGGPMNTEAF
>TRBJ2-7|TRBV3-1|14|-
ASSQATSIFPYEQY
>TRBJ2-1|TRBV20-1|12|few
SARDPSGGNEQF
>TRBJ2-1|TRBV6-5|13|few
ASASAGGSYNEQF
>TRBJ2-7|TRBV2|10|-
ASKEAYYEQY
>TRBJ2-7|TRBV28|11|-
ASKGQDNYEQY
>TRBJ2-1|TRBV11-1|11|few
ASSPRLENEQF
>TRBJ1-5|TRBV29-1|11|few
SVSGQVNQPQH
>TRBJ2-7|TRBV5-1|13|-
ASSMEGQGSYEQY
>TRBJ1-1|TRBV20-1|11|-
SASRWDLTEAF
>TRBJ1-5|TRBV20-1|13|many
SARDGGHSNQPQH
>TRBJ1-1|TRBV7-2|13|-
ASSLFGTLNTEAF
>TRBJ2-2|TRBV6-5|15|-
ASSYSTSGAGTGELF
>TRBJ2-2|TRBV4-3|17|-
ASSQEGLVLAGRTGELF
>TRBJ2-4|TRBV16|12|-
ASSQWRDGNIQY
>TRBJ2-7|TRBV20-1|12|many
SANGLAGTYEQY
>TRBJ1-5|TRBV28|18|-
ASSLKITDMGYDGNQPQH
>TRBJ2-1|TRBV6-2/TRBV6-3|13|once
ASSYGRLAGNEQF
>TRBJ2-1|TRBV12-3/TRBV12-4|15|-
ASSFPSGRGSYNEQF
>TRBJ2-1|TRBV11-3|11|few
ASSLDIANEQF
>TRBJ2-7|TRBV4-3|11|-
ASSQGPGYEQY
>TRBJ2-5|TRBV5-1|13|-
ASSTGTGPKETQY
>TRBJ1-2|TRBV9|15|-
ASSVATGGGSRYGYT
>TRBJ1-4|TRBV7-9|12|-
ASSFNGLAEKLF
>TRBJ1-5|TRBV6-5|15|few
ASSYSAGTGGNQPQH